This passage covers 9 T cell receptor beta chains from one sample sequenced in a study of cytomegalovirus exposure and HLA in healthy donors. PCR used 60 Vbeta primers and 13 Jbeta primers. Assay used: immunoSEQ multiplex PCR; TCRdb lists only in-frame clones, some missing. Of some 240,000 clones in the sample, about 90% were seen once. Input material: PBMCs. The receptors originated from a girl aged 2 to 10 in good health and CMV-seronegative.

The chain combines TRBV7-6 with TRBJ2-7, with 9 bases lining up with TRBD1. The trim removed 5 bases at V and 4 bases at J, leaving 9 bases unmatched. In germline, CDR1 is SGHVS, CDR2 FNYEAQ. The CDR3 covers 15 residues. Written as DNA, the CDR3 is TGTGCCAGCAGCCCCCACGGGACAGGGACGTACGAGCAGTACTTC. It specifies CASSPHGTGTYEQYF.

The genes are TRBV23-1 and TRBJ1-3; 9 positions match TRBD1. TRBV23-1 is an ORF, and what it does is uncertain. CDR3 length: 18 residues. V trimming: 0 bases; J trimming: 3 bases; junction bases outside the gene matches: 9. CDR3 amino acids: CASSQSTQTGGFGNTIYF. The CDR3 DNA reads as TGCGCCAGCAGTCAATCAACCCAGACAGGGGGTTTTGGAAACACCATATATTTT.

This chain uses TRBV21-1 with TRBJ2-2; the table's D call of TRBD2 was not tested on the DNA. TRBV21-1 is a listed pseudogene. This CDR3 spans 18 amino acids. The CDR3 bases are TGTGCCAGCAGCAAACGAAACCGGGGGACCAAGGAGACCGGGGAGCTGTTTTTT. Encoded protein: CASSKRNRGTKETGELFF.

The chain recombines TRBV28 with TRBJ1-2; D not resolved. The length of the CDR3 is 13 residues. The germline CDR1 and CDR2 sequences are MDHEN and SYDVKM. V was clipped by 10 bases and J by 3 bases, with 15 bases between them. CDR3 in DNA: TGTGCCACCCACTTCCGGGTTGACTATGGCTACACCTTC. Translation gives CATHFRVDYGYTF.

This rearrangement joins TRBV5-1 to TRBJ2-5; 7 bases fit TRBD2. Per germline, CDR1 SGHRS and CDR2 YFSETQ. The CDR3 covers 15 residues. V was clipped by 7 bases and J by 1 base; unmatched bases: 10. The CDR3 nucleotides are TGCGCCAGCTGGAAGGGCGGGAGTAGCCAAGAGACCCAGTACTTC. It encodes CASWKGGSSQETQYF. Combining the CDR3 with reference TRBV5-1 and TRBJ2-5 gives the whole variable domain KAGVTQTPRYLIKTRGQQVTLSCSPISGHRSVSWYQQTPGQGLQFLFEYFSETQRNKGNFPGRFSGRQFSNSRSEMNVSTLELGDSALYLCASWKGGSSQETQYFGPGTRLLVL.

The chain links TRBV5-5 to TRBJ2-7, with TRBD2 as a possible D gene (6 bases). Looked up from germline, CDR1 is SGHKS and CDR2 is YYEKEE (reference sequence). Trimming removed 7 bases at V and 2 bases at J, with 16 bases between. The CDR3 is 14 residues long. CDR3 coding DNA: TGTGCCAGCTTCTCTCCAGCGGGTGCCTACGAGCAGTACTTC. Translation gives CASFSPAGAYEQYF.

The chain combines TRBV19 with TRBJ1-4, with a weak D call TRBD1 (6 bases). Germline V gene sequence: CDR1 LNHDA, CDR2 SQIVND (reference sequence). V was shortened by 5 bases and J by 0 bases, with 10 bases between the two germline ends. This CDR3 spans 15 amino acids. The CDR3 nucleotides read TGTGCCAGTAGTGGAAAGGGGGCAACTAATGAAAAACTGTTTTTT. Its protein is CASSGKGATNEKLFF.

The chain has TRBV11-2 and TRBJ1-4; no clear D gene. CDR1 is SGHAT and CDR2 is FQNNGV in the germline V gene. The CDR3 is 16 amino acids. V lost 5 bases and J 4 bases, leaving 17 bases between the germline ends. The CDR3 nucleotides are TGTGCCAGCAGCGACGCTCGGTGGGCAAGTAATGAAAAACTGTTTTTT. Protein sequence: CASSDARWASNEKLFF.

This clone was observed once. The chain couples TRBV6-1 to TRBJ1-6; D unresolved. The CDR3 length is 16 residues. CDR1 MNHNS and CDR2 SASEGT come from the germline V gene. The V end lost 1 base, the J end lost 1 base, and 8 bases lay between the germline ends. The CDR3 spells CASSEGGSSYNSPLHF. CDR3 sequence (DNA): TGTGCCAGCAGTGAAGGAGGATCGTCCTATAATTCACCCCTCCACTTT.